These 8 T cell receptor beta chains originate from one sample sequenced in a study of shared clonotypes between healthy human individuals. The data were produced by immunoSEQ multiplex PCR, yet TCRdb's version contains in-frame clones alone and is incomplete. There are millions of clones in the sample; approximately 95% occur only once, and 1% to 1.3% lies in the top ten. The naive CD8 fraction comprised CD45RO-negative cells positively selected for CCR7 and excluded terminally differentiated effector memory CD45RA+ cells. Input material: naive CD8+ T cells sorted from blood. All receptors come from a man between 18 and 29 years old in good health.

Worth noting for this clone: Other DNA variants within this sample encode the same CDR3. The chain links TRBV5-1 to TRBJ1-1; D is uncertain. The V gene lost 3 bases and the J gene lost 1 base, with 7 bases spanning the gap. Germline V gene lookup returns CDR1 SGHRS and CDR2 YFSETQ. There are 13 residues in the CDR3. CDR3 region: CASSSDTNTEAFF. The CDR3 bases are TGCGCCAGCAGCTCCGACACGAACACTGAAGCTTTCTTT.

This clone was seen just once. The J gene is TRBJ2-1, the V gene TRBV25-1, with D possibly being TRBD2 (6 bases). V gave up 5 bases and J gave up 7 bases, with 18 bases separating them. Per germline, CDR1 MGHDK and CDR2 SYGVNS. The CDR3 consists of 15 residues. The CDR3 sequence: CASSSRYGTLNEQFF. DNA of the CDR3: TGTGCCAGCAGTTCCCGATATGGGACTCTAAATGAGCAGTTCTTC.

V and J are TRBV7-9 and TRBJ1-3; D may be TRBD1 (5 bases). The V gene lost 5 bases and the J gene lost 4 bases, with 15 bases spanning the gap. Germline-derived CDR1 and CDR2 are SEHNR and FQNEAQ (reference sequence). This CDR3 spans 15 amino acids. For the CDR3, the DNA is TGTGCCAGCAGCGACACCCGTCGGGGGGGAAACACCATATATTTT. This gives the protein CASSDTRRGGNTIYF.

The chain combines TRBV7-6 with TRBJ2-7, with 9 bases aligning to TRBD1. The CDR3 length is 15 residues. V lost 4 bases and J lost 1; bases outside the gene matches: 5. In germline, CDR1 is SGHVS, CDR2 FNYEAQ. This chain's CDR3 is CASSSGTGPSYEQYF. CDR3 bases: TGTGCCAGCAGCTCCGGGACAGGGCCTTCCTACGAGCAGTACTTC.

The CDR3 DNA reads as TGTGCCAGCAGCCCTCGGACAGGGACCGCCTCTGGGGCCAACGTCCTGACTTTC. Translating gives CASSPRTGTASGANVLTF. The chain combines TRBV7-9 with TRBJ2-6; 8 bases are shared with TRBD1. This CDR3 is built from 18 residues. The germline gives CDR1 SEHNR, CDR2 FQNEAQ (reference sequence). V gave up 5 bases and J gave up 0 bases; unmatched junction bases: 9.

Turning to this clone: Possible read error: a much larger clone is one base away. The chain uses TRBV5-8 and TRBJ2-7; no firm D call. The V gene lost 3 bases and the J gene lost 2 bases, with 3 bases spanning the gap. The CDR3 consists of 11 residues. Per the germline V gene, CDR1 is SGHTS and CDR2 is YDEGEE. In nucleotides, the CDR3 is TGTGCCAGCAGCTCCACCTACGAGCAGTACTTC. It translates to CASSSTYEQYF.

The rearrangement joins TRBV4-1 to TRBJ2-1; D gene ambiguous. The V gene lost 0 bases and the J gene lost 7 bases, with 13 bases spanning the gap. Germline CDR1 MGHRA, CDR2 YSYEKL. The CDR3 runs 15 residues. For the CDR3, the DNA is TGCGCCAGCAGCCAAGAGGTGGGGTCCGTGAATGAGCAGTTCTTC. Encoded protein: CASSQEVGSVNEQFF.

A note on this clone: Additional DNA sequences in this sample encode the identical CDR3. The rearrangement joins TRBV6-5 to TRBJ2-2; 8 nucleotides line up with TRBD1. V shed 2 bases, J shed 1 base, and the junction held 0 bases outside the gene matches. The CDR3 extends over 15 amino acids. CDR1 is MNHEY and CDR2 is SVGAGI in the germline V gene. The CDR3 loop reads CASSYGQGNTGELFF. The CDR3 region has the DNA TGTGCCAGCAGTTACGGACAGGGGAACACCGGGGAGCTGTTTTTT.